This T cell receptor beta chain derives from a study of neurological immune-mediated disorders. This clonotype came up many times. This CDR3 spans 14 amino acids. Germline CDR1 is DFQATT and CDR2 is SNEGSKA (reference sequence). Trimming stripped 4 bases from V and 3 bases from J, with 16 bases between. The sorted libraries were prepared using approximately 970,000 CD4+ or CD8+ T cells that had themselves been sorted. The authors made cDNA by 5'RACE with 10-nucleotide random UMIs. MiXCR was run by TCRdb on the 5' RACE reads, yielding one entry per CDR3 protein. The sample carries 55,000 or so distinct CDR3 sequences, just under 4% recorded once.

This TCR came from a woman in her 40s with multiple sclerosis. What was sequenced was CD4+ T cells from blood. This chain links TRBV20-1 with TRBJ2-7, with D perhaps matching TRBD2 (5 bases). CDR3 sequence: CSAKRPYSLYEQYF. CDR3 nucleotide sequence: TGCAGTGCTAAGCGGCCCTACTCCCTCTACGAGCAGTACTTC.